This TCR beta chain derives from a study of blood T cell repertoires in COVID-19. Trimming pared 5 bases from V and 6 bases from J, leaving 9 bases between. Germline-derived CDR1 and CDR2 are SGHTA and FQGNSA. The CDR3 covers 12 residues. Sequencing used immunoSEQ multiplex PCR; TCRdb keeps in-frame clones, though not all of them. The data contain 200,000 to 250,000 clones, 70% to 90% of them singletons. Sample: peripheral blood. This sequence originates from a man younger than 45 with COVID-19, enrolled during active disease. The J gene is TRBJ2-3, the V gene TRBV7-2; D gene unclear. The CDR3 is CASSLYMDTQYF. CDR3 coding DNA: TGTGCCAGCAGCCTCTATATGGATACGCAGTATTTT.